These 27 T cell receptor beta chains came from one sample sequenced in a study of T-cell memory formation after mild COVID-19. TCRdb independently ran MiXCR on the 5' RACE reads; one entry per CDR3 protein. The profile covers roughly 450,000 distinct CDR3 sequences, with over 15% appearing a single time and about 22% taken by the ten largest. The specimen sequenced was PBMCs or a T cell subset sorted from them (not recorded which). These receptors were obtained from a young man who had mild COVID-19 (a few samples of this study predate the infection). Cell type and time point are not known.

In its sample, this clonotype was seen a few times. This chain links TRBV5-6 with TRBJ1-5; weak D call: TRBD1 (5 bases). The CDR3 totals 15 residues. Trimming took off 0 bases at V and 5 bases at J, with 12 bases between the two ends. CDR1 SGHDT and CDR2 YYEEEE come from the germline V gene. CDR3 protein: CASSLGGTADQPQHF. CDR3 nucleotides: TGTGCCAGCAGCTTGGGGGGGACGGCGGATCAGCCCCAGCATTTT.

This clonotype was found a few times. J is TRBJ2-3 and V is TRBV12-3 or TRBV12-4, with D possibly TRBD1 on 6 matching bases. CDR3 length: 13 residues. V was shortened by 7 bases and J by 5 bases, with 13 bases between the two germline ends. In DNA form, the CDR3 reads TGTGCCAGCAATGGGGGCCGCGGAGATACGCAGTATTTT. Its translation is CASNGGRGDTQYF.

CDR3 in DNA: TGCGCCAGCAGCTTGGAGGGACAGGGGACAGGGGAGCAGTACGTC. It codes for CASSLEGQGTGEQYV. The chain combines TRBV5-1 with TRBJ2-7, with 10 positions matching TRBD1. CDR3 length: 15 amino acids. The germline V gene has CDR1 SGHRS and CDR2 YFSETQ. After removal of 0 bases from V and 7 bases from J, the junction contained 7 bases not matched to a gene.

This clonotype was observed a handful of times. This rearrangement joins TRBV18 to TRBJ2-7; weak D call: TRBD2 (5 bases). Germline V gene data show CDR1 as KGHSH and CDR2 as LQKENI. There are 14 residues in the CDR3. V lost 3 bases and J lost 6, with 15 bases in between. The CDR3 spells CASSPLLVAGEQYF. DNA for the CDR3: TGTGCCAGCTCACCCCTGCTTGTGGCGGGCGAGCAGTACTTC.

This clonotype has more than one count but fewer than ten. V and J are TRBV13 and TRBJ2-2; D not resolved. Germline CDR1 and CDR2: PRHDT and FYEKMQ (reference sequence). This CDR3 comprises 13 residues. The V end lost 6 bases, the J end lost 6 bases, and 11 bases lay between the germline ends. The CDR3, as DNA: TGTGCCAGCAGGCTGACTTGGGCCGGGGAGCTGTTTTTT. The encoded protein is CASRLTWAGELFF. The entire variable domain, with the rest obtained from reference TRBV13 and TRBJ2-2, is as follows: AAGVIQSPRHLIKEKRETATLKCYPIPRHDTVYWYQQGPGQDPQFLISFYEKMQSDKGSIPDRFSAQQFSDYHSELNMSSLELGDSALYFCASRLTWAGELFFGEGSRLTVL.

The chain combines TRBV11-2 with TRBJ2-1; TRBD2 agrees at 7 bases. Germline values: CDR1 SGHAT, CDR2 FQNNGV. The CDR3 sequence is 16 residues long. Losses at the gene ends were 5 bases for V and 0 bases for J; bases not matched to a gene: 7. The CDR3, as DNA: TGTGCCAGCAGCCTTCTCGGGGGGAGCTCCTACAATGAGCAGTTCTTC. Its translation: CASSLLGGSSYNEQFF.

This clonotype has just a few counts. This chain uses TRBV11-2 with TRBJ2-5; D gene unclear. The CDR3 contains 17 residues. V dropped 4 bases and J dropped 2 bases, with 20 bases sitting between them. Germline V gene data show CDR1 as SGHAT and CDR2 as FQNNGV. CDR3 sequence: CASSSPMDGAAQETQYF. For the CDR3, the DNA is TGTGCCAGCAGCTCGCCGATGGACGGTGCTGCTCAAGAGACCCAGTACTTC.

CDR3 in DNA: TGTGCAAGTCGCTTAGGCGGGACAGAGACCTACGAGCAGTACTTC. Protein product: CASRLGGTETYEQYF. The chain joins TRBV12-2 to TRBJ2-7; the table's D gene call, TRBD1, was not cross checked with the DNA. TRBV12-2 is classified as a pseudogene. The CDR3 totals 15 residues.

The V gene is TRBV15, the J gene TRBJ1-5; 11 nucleotides agree with TRBD1. The CDR3 has 14 residues. The V gene end was trimmed by 5 bases and the J gene end by 7 bases; junction bases not matched to a gene: 4. Germline CDR1 is LNHNV and CDR2 is YYDKDF (reference sequence). In DNA form, the CDR3 reads TGTGCCACCAGCGGCGGGACAGGGGGACAGCCCCAGCATTTT. This sequence encodes CATSGGTGGQPQHF.

The genes are TRBV2 and TRBJ2-5; D tentatively fits TRBD1 or TRBD2 (6 bases each). Germline loops: CDR1 SNHLY, CDR2 FYNNEI. V lost 4 bases, J lost 4 bases, and 22 bases lay in between. This CDR3 comprises 17 residues. The CDR3 is CASSGGRSWGARETQYF. As DNA, the CDR3 is TGTGCCAGCAGTGGGGGTCGTAGCTGGGGGGCTCGAGAGACCCAGTACTTC.

The chain carries TRBV10-3 and TRBJ1-1; TRBD1 agrees at 11 bases. Unmatched junction bases numbered 10, after V lost 8 bases and J lost 5 bases. Germline V gene lookup returns CDR1 ENHRY and CDR2 SYGVKD. The CDR3 is made up of 15 amino acids. This chain's CDR3 is CAIGSRGQGGTEAFF. The CDR3 DNA follows: TGTGCCATCGGATCAAGGGGACAGGGGGGGACTGAAGCTTTCTTT.

This clonotype was counted between two and nine times. J is TRBJ1-2 and V is TRBV7-9; 9 positions agree with TRBD1. The CDR3 is 11 amino acids. The V segment lost 6 bases and the J segment 10 bases; nucleotides outside the gene matches: 3. Germline V gene data show CDR1 as SEHNR and CDR2 as FQNEAQ (reference sequence). The CDR3 sequence: CASSRDRDYTF. The CDR3 region has the DNA TGTGCCAGCAGTCGGGACAGGGACTACACCTTC.

This clonotype was counted between two and nine times. One junction end disagrees with the germline gene, perhaps due to a read error. The chain is built from TRBV7-7 and TRBJ2-3; D ambiguous. The CDR3 length is 14 residues. Germline V gives CDR1 SSHAT, CDR2 FNYEAQ (reference sequence). The CDR3 nucleotides are TGTGCTAGCAGCCGGACCGACCAAACAGATACGCAGTATTTT. This gives the protein CASSRTDQTDTQYF. The entire variable domain, with the rest obtained from reference TRBV7-7 and TRBJ2-3, is as follows: GAGVSQSPRYKVTKRGQDVTLRCDPISSHATLYWYQQALGQGPEFLTYFNYEAQPDKSGLPSDRFSAERPEGSISTLTIQRTEQRDSAMYRCASSRTDQTDTQYFGPGTRLTVL.

V gene TRBV15 combines with J gene TRBJ2-4, with D tentatively TRBD1 (6 bases). The V end lost 0 bases, the J end lost 0 bases, and 9 bases lay between the germline ends. The germline CDR1 and CDR2 sequences are LNHNV and YYDKDF (reference sequence). This CDR3 region has 16 residues. The CDR3 region is CATSREQGLAKNIQYF. The CDR3 DNA reads TGTGCCACCAGCAGAGAACAGGGATTAGCCAAAAACATTCAGTACTTC.

The V gene is TRBV7-2, the J gene TRBJ1-1; D is uncertain. CDR1 is SGHTA, CDR2 FQGNSA, per germline. Trimming stripped 4 bases from V and 4 bases from J, with 7 bases between. The CDR3 covers 12 residues. The CDR3 nucleotides read TGTGCCAGCAGCTCTTACGTCACTGAAGCTTTCTTT. This sequence encodes CASSSYVTEAFF.

This clonotype was observed a few times. The rearrangement joins TRBV6-6 to TRBJ2-1, with D possibly being TRBD1 (8 bases). V lost 2 bases and J 9 bases, leaving 20 bases between the germline ends. This CDR3 has 16 residues. Germline V gene lookup returns CDR1 MNHNY and CDR2 SVGAGI (reference sequence). The CDR3 reads CASSYRIGTTGGEQFF. The CDR3, as DNA: TGTGCCAGCAGTTACCGGATCGGGACTACAGGGGGTGAGCAGTTCTTC.

The chain links TRBV25-1 to TRBJ2-1; 8 positions agree with TRBD2. This CDR3 spans 11 amino acids. Germline V gene sequence: CDR1 MGHDK, CDR2 SYGVNS. The CDR3 loop is CAAGGGGEQFF. CDR3 sequence (DNA): TGTGCTGCGGGGGGCGGTGGTGAGCAGTTCTTC. Filled out from reference TRBV25-1 and TRBJ2-1, the complete variable domain reads EADIYQTPRYLVIGTGKKITLECSQTMGHDKMYWYQQDPGMELHLIHYSYGVNSTEKGDLSSESTVSRIRTEHFPLTLESARPSHTSQYLCAAGGGGEQFFGPGTRLTVL.

The chain uses TRBV7-2 and TRBJ2-7, with 9 bases identical to TRBD2. Trimming took 5 bases from V and 1 from J; bases not matched to a gene: 3. Germline values: CDR1 SGHTA, CDR2 FQGNSA. CDR3 size: 14 residues. CDR3 sequence (DNA): TGTGCCAGCAGCACTAGCGGGTTATCCTACGAGCAGTACGTC. This codes for CASSTSGLSYEQYV.

V is TRBV7-2 and J is TRBJ1-5; 8 nucleotides match TRBD1. Trimming took 2 bases from V and 5 from J; bases not matched to a gene: 11. The CDR3 runs to 17 residues. Germline V gene sequence: CDR1 SGHTA, CDR2 FQGNSA. CDR3 nucleotide sequence: TGTGCCAGCAGCTTATTTCCCAGGGGGCCGAAGGATCAGCCCCAGCATTTT. This encodes CASSLFPRGPKDQPQHF. Full variable domain (remainder filled in from reference TRBV7-2 and TRBJ1-5): GAGVSQSPSNKVTEKGKDVELRCDPISGHTALYWYRQSLGQGLEFLIYFQGNSAPDKSGLPSDRFSAERTGGSVSTLTIQRTQQEDSAVYLCASSLFPRGPKDQPQHFGDGTRLSIL.

In its sample, this clonotype was seen many times. The chain couples TRBV20-1 to TRBJ1-2; the D gene is possibly TRBD1 (5 bases). CDR1 is DFQATT and CDR2 is SNEGSKA in the germline V gene (reference sequence). V dropped 0 bases and J dropped 2 bases, with 13 bases sitting between them. The CDR3 is 15 amino acids. The CDR3 region has the DNA TGCAGTGCTAGAGATTCCGCTTGGGGGAACTATGGCTACACCTTC. Its protein product is CSARDSAWGNYGYTF.

V usage is TRBV12-3 or TRBV12-4 and J usage is TRBJ2-3; D remains ambiguous. The CDR3 consists of 14 residues. V was clipped by 7 bases and J by 0 bases, with 11 bases between them. The CDR3 is CASTLQASTDTQYF. CDR3 in DNA: TGTGCCAGCACCCTTCAGGCTAGCACAGATACGCAGTATTTT.

This clonotype has a count of ten or more. The rearrangement links TRBV11-1 to TRBJ2-1; D is tentatively TRBD1 or TRBD2 (6 bases each). The length of the CDR3 is 16 residues. Germline V lookup: CDR1 SGHAT, CDR2 FQDESV (reference sequence). Trimming removed 1 base at V and 2 bases at J, with 12 bases between. The CDR3: CASSLGRGSTYNEQFF. CDR3 DNA sequence: TGTGCCAGCAGCTTAGGGAGGGGGTCTACCTACAATGAGCAGTTCTTC.

The gene calls are TRBV24-1 and TRBJ2-1; 7 bases line up with TRBD1. The CDR3 has 13 residues. Germline V gives CDR1 KGHDR, CDR2 SFDVKD. V was clipped by 4 bases and J by 7 bases; unmatched bases: 3. Written as DNA, the CDR3 is TGTGCCACCAGTGAACCAGGGGGTAATGAGCAGTTCTTC. Amino acids: CATSEPGGNEQFF.

This clonotype was picked up a small number of times. V gene TRBV29-1 combines with J gene TRBJ1-1; TRBD1 might be the D (6 bases). Germline CDR1 SQVTM, CDR2 ANQGSEA. V lost 5 bases to trimming and J lost 11 bases, with 15 bases between them. There are 11 residues in the CDR3. The DNA for the CDR3 is TGCAGCGTTTGGAGGACAGTAGACGCTTTCTTT. It codes for CSVWRTVDAFF.

The rearrangement uses TRBV27 and TRBJ1-1, with D unresolved. Germline V gene data show CDR1 as MNHEY and CDR2 as SMNVEV (reference sequence). The V gene lost 7 bases and the J gene lost 0 bases, with 15 bases spanning the gap. This CDR3 is 15 amino acids long. The DNA for the CDR3 is TGTGCCAGCACCGCCTTGGGCAGGTTGAACACTGAAGCTTTCTTT. This codes for CASTALGRLNTEAFF.

This clonotype appeared a few times. The rearrangement joins TRBV24-1 to TRBJ2-7, with D perhaps TRBD1 (6 bases). Trimming pared 10 bases from V and 0 bases from J, leaving 21 bases between. CDR1 KGHDR and CDR2 SFDVKD come from the germline V gene. The CDR3 contains 16 residues. The CDR3 DNA reads TGTGCCACTAGGAGAGATGGGACACCGGACTCCTACGAGCAGTACTTC. Translating it yields CATRRDGTPDSYEQYF.

This clonotype was seen a few times. The genes are TRBV7-9 and TRBJ2-6, with D tentatively TRBD1 or TRBD2 (5 bases each). This CDR3 spans 15 amino acids. Between the trimmed V and J ends, which lost 3 bases and 4 bases, there was a span of 10 bases. The germline V gene has CDR1 SEHNR and CDR2 FQNEAQ (reference sequence). The CDR3 sequence: CASSFQGGGANVLTF. The CDR3 DNA sequence: TGTGCCAGCAGCTTTCAGGGCGGGGGGGCCAACGTCCTGACTTTC.